Presented here are 15 T cell receptor beta chains from one specimen sequenced in a study of T cells in localized non-small cell lung cancer. Assay: immunoSEQ multiplex PCR; the TCRdb copy retains only in-frame clones and omits some. The sample has 15,000 to 20,000 clones, roughly 90% seen once. The sequencing here drew on peripheral blood mononuclear cells, taken before any cancer treatment. These receptors came from a woman aged 40-69 years with stage III lung adenocarcinoma.

The V call is TRBV18, the J call TRBJ2-5, with D maybe TRBD1 (6 bases). With 0 bases removed from V and 4 bases from J, the gap between germline ends came to 9 bases. This CDR3 contains 14 residues. Looked up from germline, CDR1 is KGHSH and CDR2 is LQKENI. As DNA, the CDR3 is TGTGCCAGCTCACCACCGACAGGTCTAGAGACCCAGTACTTC. Amino acid sequence: CASSPPTGLETQYF.

The chain links TRBV2 to TRBJ1-3; no reliable D call. V was shortened by 0 bases and J by 1 base, with 7 bases between the two germline ends. Germline-derived CDR1 and CDR2 are SNHLY and FYNNEI. This CDR3 region has 15 residues. CDR3 sequence: CASSEAGVSGNTIYF. The DNA of the CDR3 is TGTGCCAGCAGTGAAGCAGGCGTGTCTGGAAACACCATATATTTT.

J is TRBJ1-2 and V is TRBV30; weak D call: TRBD1 (6 bases). The CDR3 runs 13 residues. CDR1 GTSNPN and CDR2 SVGIG come from the germline V gene (reference sequence). Between the trimmed V and J ends, which lost 2 bases and 3 bases, there was a span of 10 bases. The DNA of the CDR3 is TGTGCCTGGAGTCGACAGGCGGACTATGGCTACACCTTC. It codes for CAWSRQADYGYTF.

The chain has TRBV30 and TRBJ1-3, with D perhaps TRBD1 (5 bases). The V gene lost 4 bases and the J gene lost 2 bases, with 12 bases spanning the gap. Germline V gives CDR1 GTSNPN, CDR2 SVGIG (reference sequence). The CDR3 contains 14 residues. The CDR3 sequence is CAWTTVMAGNTIYF. In nucleotides, the CDR3 is TGTGCCTGGACGACAGTAATGGCTGGAAACACCATATATTTT.

The chain recombines TRBV2 with TRBJ2-3; 7 bases map to TRBD2. V trimming: 4 bases; J trimming: 4 bases; junction bases outside the gene matches: 2. The V gene's germline CDR1 is SNHLY and CDR2 FYNNEI. CDR3 length: 13 amino acids. Here the CDR3 DNA reads TGTGCCAGCAGTGGGGAGGGGTCAGATACGCAGTATTTT. Its protein is CASSGEGSDTQYF.

J is TRBJ2-7 and V is TRBV18; D not certain. The CDR3 is made up of 16 amino acids. CDR1 is KGHSH and CDR2 is LQKENI in the germline V gene. Between the trimmed V and J ends, which lost 0 bases and 2 bases, there was a span of 14 bases. CDR3 loop: CASSPPNSRTTYEQYF. DNA for the CDR3: TGTGCCAGCTCACCACCCAATAGTAGAACTACCTACGAGCAGTACTTC.

The gene calls are TRBV28 and TRBJ2-3; D uncertain. The CDR3 is made up of 14 amino acids. The germline CDR1 and CDR2 sequences are MDHEN and SYDVKM. Trimming pared 5 bases from V and 2 bases from J, leaving 11 bases between. Here the CDR3 DNA reads TGTGCCAGCAGTACGGGCGCGATCACAGATACGCAGTATTTT. This gives the protein CASSTGAITDTQYF.

The chain couples TRBV15 to TRBJ2-5; 7 nucleotides align to TRBD1. V lost 0 bases to trimming and J lost 9 bases; unmatched junction nucleotides: 1. Germline values: CDR1 LNHNV, CDR2 YYDKDF (reference sequence). The length of the CDR3 is 12 residues. The CDR3: CATSRDDRAQYF. CDR3 nucleotides: TGTGCCACCAGCAGAGATGACAGGGCCCAGTACTTC.

This rearrangement joins TRBV11-2 to TRBJ2-1, with D possibly being TRBD1 or TRBD2 (5 bases each). V lost 2 bases and J lost 9, with 20 bases in between. CDR1 and CDR2 from the germline V gene are SGHAT and FQNNGV. The CDR3 contains 16 residues. The DNA for the CDR3 is TGTGCCAGCAGCTTAAGGGCAGCTAGGGACCGGGGTGAGCAGTTCTTC. It encodes CASSLRAARDRGEQFF.

The chain is built from TRBV6-5 and TRBJ2-1, with a tentative D call TRBD1 (5 bases). The CDR3 is 12 residues long. V lost 9 bases, J lost 5 bases, and 11 bases lay in between. The V gene's germline CDR1 is MNHEY and CDR2 SVGAGI. CDR3 residues: CASQGWNNEQFF. In DNA form, the CDR3 reads TGTGCCAGTCAGGGCTGGAACAATGAGCAGTTCTTC.

The chain joins TRBV5-4 to TRBJ1-1, with D possibly matching TRBD1 (5 bases). This CDR3 comprises 13 residues. Germline CDR1 is SGHNT and CDR2 is YYREEE (reference sequence). Trimming cost V 4 bases and J 1 base, with 8 bases left between them. This CDR3 reads CASSPGANTEAFF. As DNA, the CDR3 is TGTGCCAGCAGCCCCGGGGCGAACACTGAAGCTTTCTTT.

The V call is TRBV5-6, the J call TRBJ1-2; no firm D call. Germline V gene data show CDR1 as SGHDT and CDR2 as YYEEEE. V was clipped by 0 bases and J by 8 bases, with 8 bases between them. The CDR3 totals 12 residues. This CDR3 is CASSLAGGGYTF. The CDR3 nucleotides read TGTGCCAGCAGCTTGGCAGGTGGCGGCTACACCTTC.

The rearrangement joins TRBV5-1 to TRBJ1-4, with D perhaps matching TRBD1 (5 bases). The V gene lost 6 bases and the J gene lost 3 bases, with 9 bases spanning the gap. Germline lookup yields CDR1 SGHRS and CDR2 YFSETQ. This CDR3 region has 13 residues. The CDR3: CASNRQPNEKLFF. The CDR3 region has the DNA TGCGCCAGCAATCGACAGCCTAATGAAAAACTGTTTTTT.

This chain links TRBV7-2 with TRBJ2-1; the D gene is possibly TRBD1 (5 bases). Per germline, CDR1 SGHTA and CDR2 FQGNSA. Deletions cut 5 bases from V and 9 bases from J, with 17 bases between. CDR3 length: 14 amino acids. The CDR3 sequence: CASSPRPQGSEQFF. The CDR3 bases are TGTGCCAGCAGCCCACGCCCCCAGGGTAGTGAGCAGTTCTTC.

The genes are TRBV5-6 and TRBJ2-4; possible D gene TRBD2, 7 bases. The V gene lost 5 bases and the J gene lost 9 bases, with 15 bases spanning the gap. Germline V CDR1 and CDR2: SGHDT, YYEEEE. This CDR3 spans 13 amino acids. The CDR3 is CASRTGGGSIQYF. The CDR3, as DNA: TGTGCCAGCAGAACGGGGGGCGGGAGCATTCAGTACTTC.